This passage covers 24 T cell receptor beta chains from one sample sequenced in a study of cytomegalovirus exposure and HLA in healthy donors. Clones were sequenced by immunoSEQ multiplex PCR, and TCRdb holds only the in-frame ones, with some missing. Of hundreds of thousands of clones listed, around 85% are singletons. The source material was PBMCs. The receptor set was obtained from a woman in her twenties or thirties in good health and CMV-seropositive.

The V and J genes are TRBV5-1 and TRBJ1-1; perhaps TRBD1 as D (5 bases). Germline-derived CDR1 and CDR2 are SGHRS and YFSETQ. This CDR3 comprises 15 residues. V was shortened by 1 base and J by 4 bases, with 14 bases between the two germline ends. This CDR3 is CASSLSQGPGTEAFF. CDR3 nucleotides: TGCGCCAGCAGCTTGTCCCAGGGTCCGGGCACTGAAGCTTTCTTT.

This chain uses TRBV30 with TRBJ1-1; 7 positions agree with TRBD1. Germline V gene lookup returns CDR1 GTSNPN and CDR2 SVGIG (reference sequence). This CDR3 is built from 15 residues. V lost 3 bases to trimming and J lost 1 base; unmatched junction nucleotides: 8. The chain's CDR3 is CAWRSRGGWNTEAFF. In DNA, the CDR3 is TGTGCCTGGAGGAGCCGAGGGGGCTGGAACACTGAAGCTTTCTTT.

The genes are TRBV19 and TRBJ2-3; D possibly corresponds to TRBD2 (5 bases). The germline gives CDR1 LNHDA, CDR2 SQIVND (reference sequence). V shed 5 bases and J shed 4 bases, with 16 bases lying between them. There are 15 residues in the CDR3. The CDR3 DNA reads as TGTGCCAGTAGTGTAGGTCGGCGGGCCCCAGATACGCAGTATTTT. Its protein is CASSVGRRAPDTQYF.

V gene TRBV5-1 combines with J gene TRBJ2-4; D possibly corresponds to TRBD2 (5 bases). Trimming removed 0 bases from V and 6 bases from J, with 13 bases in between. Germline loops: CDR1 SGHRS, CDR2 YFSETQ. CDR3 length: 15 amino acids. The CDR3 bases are TGCGCCAGCAGCTTGGATGTGAGGGCAGGAAACATTCAGTACTTC. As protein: CASSLDVRAGNIQYF.

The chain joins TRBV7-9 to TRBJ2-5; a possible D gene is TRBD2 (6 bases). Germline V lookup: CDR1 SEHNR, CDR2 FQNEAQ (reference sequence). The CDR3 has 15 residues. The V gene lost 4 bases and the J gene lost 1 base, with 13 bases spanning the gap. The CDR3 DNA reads TGTGCCAGCAGCTCCGGACGGGAGAGCCAAGAGACCCAGTACTTC. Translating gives CASSSGRESQETQYF. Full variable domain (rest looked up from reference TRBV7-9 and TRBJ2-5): DTGVSQNPRHKITKRGQNVTFRCDPISEHNRLYWYRQTLGQGPEFLTYFQNEAQLEKSRLLSDRFSAERPKGSFSTLEIQRTEQGDSAMYLCASSSGRESQETQYFGPGTRLLVL.

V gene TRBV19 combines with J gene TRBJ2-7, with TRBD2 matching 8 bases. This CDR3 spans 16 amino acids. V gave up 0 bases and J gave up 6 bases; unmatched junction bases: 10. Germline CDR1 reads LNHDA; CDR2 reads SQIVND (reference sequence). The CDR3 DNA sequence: TGTGCCAGTAGTATAGATCAGGGTAGCGGGATCTCCGAGCAGTACTTC. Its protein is CASSIDQGSGISEQYF.

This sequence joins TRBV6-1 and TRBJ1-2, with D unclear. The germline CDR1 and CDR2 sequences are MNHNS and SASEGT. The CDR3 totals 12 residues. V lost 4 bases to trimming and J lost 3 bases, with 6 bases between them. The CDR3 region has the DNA TGTGCCAGCAGTGGGAGGTACTATGGCTACACCTTC. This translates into CASSGRYYGYTF.

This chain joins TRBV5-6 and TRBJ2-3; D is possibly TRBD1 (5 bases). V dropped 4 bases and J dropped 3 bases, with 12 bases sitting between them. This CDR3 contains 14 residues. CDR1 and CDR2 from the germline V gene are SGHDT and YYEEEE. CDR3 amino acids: CASSGARVTDTQYF. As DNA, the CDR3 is TGTGCCAGCAGCGGGGCCAGGGTTACAGATACGCAGTATTTT.

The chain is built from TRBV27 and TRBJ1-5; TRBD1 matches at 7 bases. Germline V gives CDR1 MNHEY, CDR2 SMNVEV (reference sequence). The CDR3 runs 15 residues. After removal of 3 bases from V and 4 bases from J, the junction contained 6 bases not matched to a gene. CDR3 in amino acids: CASSLWGQKNQPQHF. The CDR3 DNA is TGTGCCAGCAGTTTGTGGGGACAGAAAAATCAGCCCCAGCATTTT.

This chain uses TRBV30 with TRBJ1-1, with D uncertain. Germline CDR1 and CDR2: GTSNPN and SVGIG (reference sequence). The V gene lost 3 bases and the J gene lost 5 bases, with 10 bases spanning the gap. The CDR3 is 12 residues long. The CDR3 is CAWSTTETEAFF. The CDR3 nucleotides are TGTGCCTGGAGCACAACAGAAACTGAAGCTTTCTTT.

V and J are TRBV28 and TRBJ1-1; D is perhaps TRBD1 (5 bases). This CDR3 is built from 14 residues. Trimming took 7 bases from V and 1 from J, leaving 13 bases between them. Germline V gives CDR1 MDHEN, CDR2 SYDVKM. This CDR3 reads CASTPLTENTEAFF. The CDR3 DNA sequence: TGTGCCAGCACCCCGTTGACAGAGAACACTGAAGCTTTCTTT.

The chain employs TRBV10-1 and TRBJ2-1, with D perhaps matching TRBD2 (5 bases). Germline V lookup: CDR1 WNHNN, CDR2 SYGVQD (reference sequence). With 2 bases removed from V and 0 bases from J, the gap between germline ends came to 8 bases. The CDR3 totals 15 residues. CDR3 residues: CASSERGGSYNEQFF. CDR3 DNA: TGCGCCAGCAGTGAGCGGGGTGGCTCCTACAATGAGCAGTTCTTC.

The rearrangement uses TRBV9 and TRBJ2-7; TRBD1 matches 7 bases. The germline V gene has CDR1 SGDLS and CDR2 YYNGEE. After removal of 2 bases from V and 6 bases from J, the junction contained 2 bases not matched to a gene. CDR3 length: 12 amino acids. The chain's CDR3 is CASSVTGAEQYF. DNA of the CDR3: TGTGCCAGCAGCGTTACAGGGGCCGAGCAGTACTTC. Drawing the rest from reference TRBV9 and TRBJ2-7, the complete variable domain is DSGVTQTPKHLITATGQRVTLRCSPRSGDLSVYWYQQSLDQGLQFLIQYYNGEERAKGNILERFSAQQFPDLHSELNLSSLELGDSALYFCASSVTGAEQYFGPGTRLTVT.

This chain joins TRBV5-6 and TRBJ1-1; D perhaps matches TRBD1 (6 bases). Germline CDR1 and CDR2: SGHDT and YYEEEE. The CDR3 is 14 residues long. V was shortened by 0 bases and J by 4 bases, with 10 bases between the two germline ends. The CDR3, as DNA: TGTGCCAGCAGCTTGGCGGGAGGGGGCACTGAAGCTTTCTTT. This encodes CASSLAGGGTEAFF.

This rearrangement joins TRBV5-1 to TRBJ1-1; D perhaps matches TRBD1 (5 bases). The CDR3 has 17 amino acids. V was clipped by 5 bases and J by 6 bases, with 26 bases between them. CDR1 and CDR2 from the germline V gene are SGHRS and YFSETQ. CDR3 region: CASRQNQGGLLVSEAFF. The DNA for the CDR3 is TGCGCCAGCAGGCAGAATCAGGGAGGGCTCTTGGTCTCTGAAGCTTTCTTT.

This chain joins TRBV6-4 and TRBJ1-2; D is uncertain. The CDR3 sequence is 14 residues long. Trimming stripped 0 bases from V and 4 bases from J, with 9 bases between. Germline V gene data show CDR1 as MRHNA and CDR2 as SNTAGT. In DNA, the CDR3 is TGTGCCAGCAGTGACTCTGACAAGAGCTATGGCTACACCTTC. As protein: CASSDSDKSYGYTF.

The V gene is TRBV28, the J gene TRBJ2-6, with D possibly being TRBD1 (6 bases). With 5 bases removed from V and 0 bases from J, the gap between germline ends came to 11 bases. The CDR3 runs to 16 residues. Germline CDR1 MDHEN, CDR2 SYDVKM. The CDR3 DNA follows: TGTGCCAGCAGTGGCGGACAGCGCTCTGGGGCCAACGTCCTGACTTTC. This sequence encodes CASSGGQRSGANVLTF. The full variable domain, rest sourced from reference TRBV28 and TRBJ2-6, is DVKVTQSSRYLVKRTGEKVFLECVQDMDHENMFWYRQDPGLGLRLIYFSYDVKMKEKGDIPEGYSVSREKKERFSLILESASTNQTSMYLCASSGGQRSGANVLTFGAGSRLTVL.

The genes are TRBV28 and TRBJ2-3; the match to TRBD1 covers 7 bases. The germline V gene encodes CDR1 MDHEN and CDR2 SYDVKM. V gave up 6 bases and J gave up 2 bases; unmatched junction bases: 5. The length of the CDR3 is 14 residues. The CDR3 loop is CASSSDRSTDTQYF. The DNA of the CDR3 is TGTGCCAGCAGCTCGGACAGGTCCACAGATACGCAGTATTTT.

The CDR3 loop is CASRRDRGSGELFF. In DNA, the CDR3 is TGTGCCAGTAGACGTGATAGGGGGTCCGGGGAGCTGTTTTTT. The chain is built from TRBV19 and TRBJ2-2; possibly TRBD1 for D (6 bases). The CDR3 sequence is 14 residues long. Germline V gene lookup returns CDR1 LNHDA and CDR2 SQIVND (reference sequence). Trimming took 6 bases from V and 6 from J, leaving 14 bases between them.

Here the CDR3 reads CASSSTGDEQYF. CDR3 bases: TGCGCCAGCAGCTCGACAGGGGACGAGCAGTACTTC. The chain recombines TRBV5-1 with TRBJ2-7; 8 bases are a match to TRBD1. The CDR3 runs 12 residues. J was trimmed by 5 bases and V by 3 bases; bases with no gene match: 1. Germline V gene data show CDR1 as SGHRS and CDR2 as YFSETQ.

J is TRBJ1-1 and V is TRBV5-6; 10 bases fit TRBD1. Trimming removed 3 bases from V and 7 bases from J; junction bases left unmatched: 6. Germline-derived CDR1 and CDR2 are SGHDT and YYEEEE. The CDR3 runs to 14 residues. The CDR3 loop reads CASSWGTGAHEAFF. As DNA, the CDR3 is TGTGCCAGCAGCTGGGGGACAGGGGCGCATGAAGCTTTCTTT.

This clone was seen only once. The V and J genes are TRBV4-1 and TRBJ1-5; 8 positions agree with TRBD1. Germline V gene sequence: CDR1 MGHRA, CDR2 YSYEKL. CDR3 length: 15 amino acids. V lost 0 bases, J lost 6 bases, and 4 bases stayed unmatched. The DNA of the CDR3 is TGCGCCAGCAGCCAAGAGGGACAGGAGACTCAGCCCCAGCATTTT. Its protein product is CASSQEGQETQPQHF.

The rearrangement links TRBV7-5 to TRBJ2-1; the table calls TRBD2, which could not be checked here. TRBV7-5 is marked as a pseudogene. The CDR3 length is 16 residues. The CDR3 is CARSFWDLSSYNEQFF. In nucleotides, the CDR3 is TGTGCCAGAAGCTTCTGGGACTTGAGCTCCTACAATGAGCAGTTCTTC.

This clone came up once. The DNA for the CDR3 is TGCAGCGTTGAAGAAGGCGGGGCCGGTCAGCCCCAGCATTTT. Protein: CSVEEGGAGQPQHF. The chain is built from TRBV29-1 and TRBJ1-5; perhaps TRBD1 as D (5 bases). The CDR3 is made up of 14 amino acids. Between the trimmed V and J ends, which lost 0 bases and 6 bases, there was a span of 12 bases. Germline V CDR1 and CDR2: SQVTM, ANQGSEA.